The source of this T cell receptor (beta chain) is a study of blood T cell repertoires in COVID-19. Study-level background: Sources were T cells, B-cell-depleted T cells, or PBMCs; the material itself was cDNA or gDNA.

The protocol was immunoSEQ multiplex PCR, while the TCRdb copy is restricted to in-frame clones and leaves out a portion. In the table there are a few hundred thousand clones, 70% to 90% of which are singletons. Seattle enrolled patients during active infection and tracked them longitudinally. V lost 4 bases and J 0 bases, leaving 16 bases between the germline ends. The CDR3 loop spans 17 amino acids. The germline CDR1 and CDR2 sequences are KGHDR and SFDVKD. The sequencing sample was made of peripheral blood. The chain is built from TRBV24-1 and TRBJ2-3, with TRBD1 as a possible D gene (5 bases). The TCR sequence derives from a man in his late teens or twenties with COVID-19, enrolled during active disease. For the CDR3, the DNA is TGTGCCACCAGTGACCCCCCCGACAGCTCTAGCACAGATACGCAGTATTTT. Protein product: CATSDPPDSSSTDTQYF.